Shown below are 15 T cell receptor beta chains from a single sample sequenced in a study of T cells in Graves' hyperthyroidism and ophthalmopathy. TCR beta CDR3 sequences were amplified from RNA transcripts. First-round RT-PCR with HTBI primers amplified the TCR CDR3 region. TCRdb fed the multiplex PCR reads into MiXCR, producing one record per CDR3 protein. The sample has about 530,000 distinct CDR3 sequences, about a sixth seen once. The sequenced sample consisted of blood. Receptor source: a woman aged 18-35 years with Graves' ophthalmopathy.

This clonotype has a count of ten or more. The rearrangement uses TRBV6-6 and TRBJ2-7; D is undetermined. The germline gives CDR1 MNHNY, CDR2 SVGAGI (reference sequence). V lost 0 bases, J lost 4 bases, and 16 bases lay in between. This CDR3 contains 16 residues. The CDR3 nucleotides read TGTGCCAGCAGTTACTCGAACCCAAGTCTGACGTACGAGCAGTACTTC. It yields the protein CASSYSNPSLTYEQYF.

The chain combines TRBV28 with TRBJ2-7, with D uncertain. Trimming left V 9 bases short and J 2 bases short, with 17 bases between. The CDR3 length is 14 residues. The V gene's germline CDR1 is MDHEN and CDR2 SYDVKM. The CDR3: CASGPWGFPYEQYF. Written as DNA, the CDR3 is TGTGCCAGTGGCCCTTGGGGATTTCCCTACGAGCAGTACTTC.

This clonotype appeared a few times. This chain joins TRBV27 and TRBJ2-7; 10 nucleotides align to TRBD2. Looked up from germline, CDR1 is MNHEY and CDR2 is SMNVEV (reference sequence). This CDR3 region has 16 residues. V was pared by 0 bases and J by 1 base, with 3 bases of the junction left unmatched. CDR3 DNA sequence: TGTGCCAGCAGTTTATCGGGACTAGCGTTTTCCTACGAGCAGTACTTC. Its translation is CASSLSGLAFSYEQYF.

Comments on this clonotype: It may be a read error: a sequence one base away is much more abundant. This chain joins TRBV7-3 and TRBJ1-3, with 7 bases lining up with TRBD1. CDR3 length: 15 amino acids. CDR1 and CDR2 (germline): SGHTA, FQGTGA. The CDR3 loop is CASSRGQSSGNTIYF. The CDR3, as DNA: TGCGCCAGCAGCCGGGGACAGAGCTCTGGAAACACCATATATTTT.

This chain uses TRBV28 with TRBJ2-3, with TRBD2 matching 7 bases. The germline CDR1 and CDR2 sequences are MDHEN and SYDVKM. J gave up 4 bases and V 3 bases, and 7 bases lay outside the gene matches. This CDR3 comprises 15 residues. CDR3 loop: CASSFVAGAADTQYF. The CDR3 bases are TGTGCCAGCAGTTTTGTGGCGGGAGCAGCAGATACGCAGTATTTT.

There are many counts of this clonotype. V gene TRBV3-1 combines with J gene TRBJ1-1; D unresolved. Germline V gives CDR1 LGHDT, CDR2 YNNKEL (reference sequence). CDR3 length equals 14 residues. With 4 bases removed from V and 2 bases from J, the gap between germline ends came to 11 bases. CDR3 nucleotides: TGTGCCAGCAGCCCGGACGAGGGAAACACTGAAGCTTTCTTT. Protein: CASSPDEGNTEAFF.

A remark on this clonotype: One base away lies a much larger clone, so this may be a sequencing read error. The chain couples TRBV12-3 or TRBV12-4 to TRBJ2-7; tentative D call: TRBD2 (6 bases). The V and J ends lost 6 bases and 4 bases respectively, with 22 bases between them. This CDR3 comprises 16 residues. In DNA form, the CDR3 reads TGTGCCAGCAGCCAAGGTGGGGTGGCGGGAACTTACGAGCAGTACTTC. This gives the protein CASSQGGVAGTYEQYF.

The table lists this clonotype with many counts. J is TRBJ2-7 and V is TRBV5-1, with 9 bases lining up with TRBD1. The length of the CDR3 is 14 residues. Germline trimming cut 3 bases from V and 3 bases from J; bases unmatched to any gene: 4. The germline V gene encodes CDR1 SGHRS and CDR2 YFSETQ. The chain's CDR3 is CASSWATGGYEQYF. The CDR3 coding sequence is TGCGCCAGCAGCTGGGCGACAGGGGGCTACGAGCAGTACTTC.

This clonotype was counted only a few times. The chain carries TRBV6-1 and TRBJ1-2; D not certain. The V gene's germline CDR1 is MNHNS and CDR2 SASEGT. V lost 5 bases and J 2 bases, leaving 15 bases between the germline ends. This CDR3 region has 15 residues. The CDR3 DNA sequence: TGTGCCAGCAGTCGGCGGGAGGGTTCCAACTATGGCTACACCTTC. As protein: CASSRREGSNYGYTF.

This chain links TRBV10-3 with TRBJ1-6, with a possible D match to TRBD1 (5 bases). The ends were cut back, 8 bases at V and 7 bases at J, with 18 bases in the middle. The CDR3 is made up of 15 amino acids. The V gene's germline CDR1 is ENHRY and CDR2 SYGVKD. This CDR3 reads CAIAGGQGSNSPLHF. As DNA, the CDR3 is TGTGCCATCGCGGGAGGTCAGGGATCAAATTCACCCCTCCACTTT.

The gene calls are TRBV25-1 and TRBJ2-3; 11 nucleotides match TRBD2. This CDR3 comprises 15 residues. Germline lookup yields CDR1 MGHDK and CDR2 SYGVNS. V shed 6 bases, J shed 2 bases, and the junction held 4 bases outside the gene matches. This CDR3 is CASSDSGRDTDTQYF. CDR3 nucleotides: TGTGCCAGCAGCGATAGCGGGAGGGACACAGATACGCAGTATTTT.

This clonotype occurred a few times. The chain has TRBV19 and TRBJ1-5; D is undetermined. The length of the CDR3 is 14 residues. CDR1 LNHDA and CDR2 SQIVND come from the germline V gene (reference sequence). V was pared by 5 bases and J by 3 bases, with 11 bases between. The CDR3 coding sequence is TGTGCCAGTAGTCGGGAGCCTCACAATCAGCCCCAGCATTTT. Translation: CASSREPHNQPQHF.

The table lists this clonotype with a few counts. The V and J genes are TRBV19 and TRBJ1-6; D call uncertain. CDR3 length: 15 residues. CDR1 is LNHDA and CDR2 is SQIVND in the germline V gene (reference sequence). Trimming shortened V by 0 bases and J by 2 bases, and 5 bases separated the two germline ends. CDR3 bases: TGTGCCAGTAGTATAGACGGGACCTATAATTCACCCCTCCACTTT. It is translated as CASSIDGTYNSPLHF.

This clonotype has ten or more counts. The chain uses TRBV6-1 and TRBJ2-5; 8 nucleotides agree with TRBD1. From germline, CDR1 is MNHNS and CDR2 SASEGT. The trim removed 9 bases at V and 1 base at J, leaving 4 bases unmatched. The CDR3 loop spans 13 amino acids. In nucleotides, the CDR3 is TGTGCCAGTAACAGGGGGATCCAAGAGACCCAGTACTTC. It specifies CASNRGIQETQYF.

This clonotype was seen only a few times. The chain has TRBV11-2 and TRBJ2-3; unclear D gene. Between the trimmed V and J ends, which lost 2 bases and 0 bases, there was a span of 9 bases. CDR1 and CDR2 (germline): SGHAT, FQNNGV. There are 15 residues in the CDR3. The CDR3 reads CASSLIVGSTDTQYF. CDR3 nucleotide sequence: TGTGCCAGCAGCTTAATTGTGGGCAGCACAGATACGCAGTATTTT.